The T cell receptor beta chain described here comes from a study of shared clonotypes between healthy human individuals. In the case of this clone: Its antigen is undetermined.

Running of the assay took place at deep level. Replicate sorted-subset PCRs were loaded with approximately 190 ng DNA, 25,000 to 30,000 T cell genomes. Produced via immunoSEQ multiplex PCR; TCRdb's table is partial and in-frame only. This table holds around 1.5 million clones, 95% to 99% found once. This CDR3 spans 13 amino acids. V lost 8 bases to trimming and J lost 3 bases; unmatched junction nucleotides: 1. Germline V gene lookup returns CDR1 LNHDA and CDR2 SQIVND (reference sequence). Study-level points and caveats: Relative to their counterparts shared across all four donors, non-shared clonotypes exhibited diminished generation probabilities.

Caucasian adults residing in Nashville, Tennessee made up all the donors. The TCR was taken from a man younger than 45 in good health. The chain is built from TRBV19 and TRBJ2-1; 10 nucleotides align to TRBD1. Material: naive CD4+ T cells sorted from blood. The subset here: CD45RA+ positively selected. In nucleotides, the CDR3 is TGTGCCAGTGGGACAGGGGACTACAATGAGCAGTTCTTC. Its translation: CASGTGDYNEQFF.